These 32 T cell receptor beta chains share one sample of origin, sequenced in a study of monozygotic twins with inflammatory bowel disease. Using the 5' RACE reads, TCRdb records one entry per CDR3 protein without DNA. The table lists around 140,000 distinct CDR3 sequences. Sequenced material: blood. These receptors were obtained from a human donor with ulcerative colitis or Crohn's disease, or a healthy co-twin of an affected twin (not recorded which).

The rearrangement joins TRBV20-1 to TRBJ2-3; TCRdb returns TRBD1, unconfirmable since there is no DNA. Germline CDR1 is DFQATT and CDR2 is SNEGSKA (reference sequence). CDR3 length equals 15 residues. CDR3 in amino acids: CSARGTGKVTDTQYF.

This chain joins TRBV5-1 and TRBJ2-2; TCRdb calls TRBD1, which cannot be checked without DNA. This CDR3 has 13 residues. Germline loops: CDR1 SGHRS, CDR2 YFSETQ. The CDR3 spells CASSEGGVNELFF.

The chain combines TRBV28 with TRBJ2-5. Germline values: CDR1 MDHEN, CDR2 SYDVKM. The CDR3 totals 13 residues. The CDR3 here is CASRPPGRETQYF.

This chain links TRBV2 with TRBJ2-3; the TCRdb D gene call, TRBD1, has no DNA to confirm it. Germline CDR1 SNHLY, CDR2 FYNNEI. The CDR3 runs 14 residues. CDR3 protein: CASVKRDSTDTQYF.

The chain employs TRBV5-1 and TRBJ2-2; TCRdb proposes TRBD1, but this gene call is untestable without DNA. CDR1 is SGHRS, CDR2 YFSETQ, per germline. The length of the CDR3 is 16 residues. This CDR3 is CASSLLGTANTGELFF. The entire variable domain, with the rest obtained from reference TRBV5-1 and TRBJ2-2, is as follows: KAGVTQTPRYLIKTRGQQVTLSCSPISGHRSVSWYQQTPGQGLQFLFEYFSETQRNKGNFPGRFSGRQFSNSRSEMNVSTLELGDSALYLCASSLLGTANTGELFFGEGSRLTVL.

CDR3 sequence reads: CASERGREETQYF. The chain links TRBV7-8 to TRBJ2-5; TCRdb gives TRBD2 as the D gene, but with no DNA this cannot be confirmed. CDR3 length: 13 residues. Looked up from germline, CDR1 is SGHVS and CDR2 is FQNEAQ.

The V gene is TRBV2, the J gene TRBJ1-1; there is no DNA to check the TCRdb D call of TRBD1. Germline CDR1 is SNHLY and CDR2 is FYNNEI. This CDR3 has 13 residues. CDR3 in amino acids: CARGGRGNTEAFF.

The rearrangement joins TRBV18 to TRBJ2-3; TCRdb calls TRBD1, which cannot be checked without DNA. The CDR3 runs 15 residues. Looked up from germline, CDR1 is KGHSH and CDR2 is LQKENI. This chain's CDR3 is CASGKRAGSTDTQYF.

The chain links TRBV27 to TRBJ2-7; TCRdb reports TRBD1, a call that lacks DNA to check it against. The CDR3 extends over 13 amino acids. Germline-derived CDR1 and CDR2 are MNHEY and SMNVEV (reference sequence). CDR3 sequence reads: CASSPSRGYEQYF.

The rearrangement uses TRBV7-2 and TRBJ1-1; checking the TCRdb D call of TRBD1 is not possible without DNA. This CDR3 is 15 amino acids long. The germline V gene encodes CDR1 SGHTA and CDR2 FQGNSA. The CDR3 spells CASSHRTPLNTEAFF. Supplemented by reference TRBV7-2 and TRBJ1-1, the full variable domain reads GAGVSQSPSNKVTEKGKDVELRCDPISGHTALYWYRQSLGQGLEFLIYFQGNSAPDKSGLPSDRFSAERTGGSVSTLTIQRTQQEDSAVYLCASSHRTPLNTEAFFGQGTRLTVV.

The V call is TRBV6-5, the J call TRBJ1-2; no DNA is available, so the TRBD1 call from TCRdb remains unchecked. This CDR3 comprises 11 residues. CDR1 is MNHEY and CDR2 is SVGAGI in the germline V gene. This CDR3 reads CASREQGGYTF.

The rearrangement links TRBV4-3 to TRBJ2-3. The germline V gene encodes CDR1 LGHNA and CDR2 YSLEER. This CDR3 has 15 residues. CDR3 protein: CASSQNGDSTDTQYF.

The J gene is TRBJ2-3, the V gene TRBV20-1; TCRdb gives TRBD2 as the D gene, but with no DNA this cannot be confirmed. Looked up from germline, CDR1 is DFQATT and CDR2 is SNEGSKA (reference sequence). The CDR3 sequence is 14 residues long. This chain's CDR3 is CSARGETRPDTQYF.

The chain is built from TRBV7-2 and TRBJ2-5; the TCRdb call, TRBD1, lacks DNA for checking. CDR3 size: 15 residues. Germline CDR1 SGHTA, CDR2 FQGNSA. CDR3 sequence: CASSLGPTGQETQYF.

The chain recombines TRBV5-4 with TRBJ2-2; TCRdb gives TRBD1 as the D gene, but with no DNA this cannot be confirmed. Per the germline V gene, CDR1 is SGHNT and CDR2 is YYREEE (reference sequence). CDR3 length equals 14 residues. The CDR3 loop reads CASRRDRSPGELFF.

The V and J genes are TRBV5-1 and TRBJ2-7; as DNA is missing, the TRBD2 call by TCRdb cannot be tested. This CDR3 contains 15 residues. Germline V gene data show CDR1 as SGHRS and CDR2 as YFSETQ. CDR3 sequence reads: CASSLDAGGFYEQYF.

The V gene is TRBV19, the J gene TRBJ2-3; the TCRdb call, TRBD2, lacks DNA for checking. In germline, CDR1 is LNHDA, CDR2 SQIVND (reference sequence). The CDR3 runs 16 residues. The CDR3 protein is CASSIGGGGATDTQYF.

The chain combines TRBV20-1 with TRBJ2-7; the TRBD1 assignment by TCRdb is unverifiable without DNA. Germline V gene sequence: CDR1 DFQATT, CDR2 SNEGSKA (reference sequence). This CDR3 spans 14 amino acids. CDR3: CSADEGVRTYEQYF.

The gene calls are TRBV6-1 and TRBJ2-7; the TCRdb D gene call, TRBD1, has no DNA to confirm it. This CDR3 is built from 16 residues. The germline gives CDR1 MNHNS, CDR2 SASEGT. CDR3: CASSDAGQGNAYEQYF.

The J gene is TRBJ2-1, the V gene TRBV5-1; absent DNA, TCRdb's TRBD1 call cannot be checked. The germline gives CDR1 SGHRS, CDR2 YFSETQ. This CDR3 contains 13 residues. The CDR3 region is CASSLDPGGILFF.

The chain couples TRBV28 to TRBJ2-1; TCRdb picks TRBD1, but there is no DNA to check that call. CDR3 length: 13 amino acids. The germline V gene has CDR1 MDHEN and CDR2 SYDVKM. The CDR3 protein is CASRHGQYNEQFF.

This sequence joins TRBV5-1 and TRBJ2-6. The CDR3 runs 17 residues. In germline, CDR1 is SGHRS, CDR2 YFSETQ. The CDR3 spells CASSPTDRAAGANVLTF.

V usage is TRBV13 and J usage is TRBJ2-5; lacking DNA, the TRBD1 call made by TCRdb goes unchecked. The CDR3 has 14 amino acids. CDR1 and CDR2 (germline): PRHDT, FYEKMQ (reference sequence). The CDR3 region is CASSSDRGLETQYF.

This chain links TRBV20-1 with TRBJ2-2; the TRBD1 assignment by TCRdb is unverifiable without DNA. Germline assignment: CDR1 DFQATT and CDR2 SNEGSKA (reference sequence). The CDR3 loop spans 13 amino acids. The CDR3 loop is CSGGQGYTGELFF.

J is TRBJ1-3 and V is TRBV12-3 or TRBV12-4. This CDR3 has 15 amino acids. The CDR3 region is CASSTRLNSGNTIYF.

The rearrangement uses TRBV19 and TRBJ2-4; TCRdb returns TRBD1, unconfirmable since there is no DNA. Germline V gene lookup returns CDR1 LNHDA and CDR2 SQIVND (reference sequence). The CDR3 runs to 16 residues. CDR3 amino acids: CASTLGGQGSKNMQYF.

The chain recombines TRBV18 with TRBJ1-5; TCRdb designates TRBD1, a call that cannot be tested without DNA. Germline-derived CDR1 and CDR2 are KGHSH and LQKENI. This CDR3 comprises 20 residues. CDR3 sequence reads: CASSPYPSGTGRMSNQPQHF.

The rearrangement links TRBV28 to TRBJ1-4; TCRdb returns TRBD1, unconfirmable since there is no DNA. The germline V gene encodes CDR1 MDHEN and CDR2 SYDVKM. The CDR3 is 13 residues long. The CDR3 sequence: CASSRDPNEKLFF. The whole variable domain, remainder taken from reference TRBV28 and TRBJ1-4, is DVKVTQSSRYLVKRTGEKVFLECVQDMDHENMFWYRQDPGLGLRLIYFSYDVKMKEKGDIPEGYSVSREKKERFSLILESASTNQTSMYLCASSRDPNEKLFFGSGTQLSVL.

By frequency, this clonotype is medium-sized. J is TRBJ2-3 and V is TRBV5-6. The CDR3 totals 11 residues. Germline CDR1 SGHDT, CDR2 YYEEEE. The CDR3 here is CASSYTDTQYF.

This chain joins TRBV5-1 and TRBJ2-5; the TCRdb D gene call, TRBD1, has no DNA to confirm it. The CDR3 is made up of 14 amino acids. Germline CDR1 reads SGHRS; CDR2 reads YFSETQ. This chain's CDR3 is CASSLVGRQETQYF.

The chain links TRBV5-1 to TRBJ2-5. The CDR3 length is 15 residues. Germline V gene data show CDR1 as SGHRS and CDR2 as YFSETQ. This CDR3 reads CASSLAAGNQETQYF.

This chain connects TRBV5-1 to TRBJ2-3; TCRdb reports TRBD2, a call that lacks DNA to check it against. Per germline, CDR1 SGHRS and CDR2 YFSETQ. This CDR3 region has 18 residues. CDR3 sequence reads: CASSLQPGLATRTDTQYF.